Listed below are T cell receptor beta chains from one sample, sequenced in a study of blood T cell repertoires in COVID-19. The table came from immunoSEQ multiplex PCR; TCRdb's copy has only in-frame clones and leaves some out. The table records 150,000 to 160,000 clones, about 90% of them present only once. Sequenced: peripheral blood. Every receptor here comes from a man aged 50 to 60 with acute or convalescent COVID-19. Each CDR3 is given with its conserved first and last residue. The D gene is left open where the match is weak. Clone size, where shown, is once, few, many, or a class for clones that have expanded.

CDR3 DNA: TGCGCCAGCAGCCAAGATAGGGCAGGGTCGGTGCGAGTGCAGTTCTTC; CDR3 protein: CASSQDRAGSVRVQFF; clone size: .; J gene: TRBJ2-1; D gene: .; V gene: TRBV4-3
CDR3 DNA: TGTGCCAGCAGCTTTGGGACTAGCGAAGAGACCCAGTACTTC; CDR3 protein: CASSFGTSEETQYF; clone size: few; J gene: TRBJ2-5; D gene: TRBD2; V gene: TRBV5-6
CDR3 DNA: TGTGCCAGCGCCGGGACAGGGGTCCAGGCATCGCAGTATTTT; CDR3 protein: CASAGTGVQASQYF; clone size: .; J gene: TRBJ2-3; D gene: TRBD1; V gene: TRBV10-3
CDR3 DNA: TGTGCCACCCAAGGATCCGGGACAGCTGGCTACGAGCAGTACTTC; CDR3 protein: CATQGSGTAGYEQYF; clone size: .; J gene: TRBJ2-7; D gene: TRBD1; V gene: TRBV10-3
CDR3 DNA: TGTGCCAGCAGTCAAACTCCGGGACTAGCGGGGCAGGAGACCCAGTACTTC; CDR3 protein: CASSQTPGLAGQETQYF; clone size: .; J gene: TRBJ2-5; D gene: TRBD2; V gene: TRBV6-6
CDR3 DNA: TGTGCCATCAGAGGGGGCTCCTACAATGAGCAGTTCTTC; CDR3 protein: CAIRGGSYNEQFF; clone size: .; J gene: TRBJ2-1; D gene: .; V gene: TRBV10-3
CDR3 DNA: TGTGCCAGCAGCCCTCGGACTAGCGGGAGAGGGTCCTTGGAGACCCAGTACTTC; CDR3 protein: CASSPRTSGRGSLETQYF; clone size: .; J gene: TRBJ2-5; D gene: TRBD2; V gene: TRBV3-1/TRBV3-2
CDR3 DNA: TGCGCCAGCAGCCCTTGGACAGAAAACACCGGGGAGCTGTTTTTT; CDR3 protein: CASSPWTENTGELFF; clone size: .; J gene: TRBJ2-2; D gene: .; V gene: TRBV5-1
CDR3 DNA: TGTGCCAGCAGCCCCGAGATGGACAGTACCTACAATGAGCAGTTCTTC; CDR3 protein: CASSPEMDSTYNEQFF; clone size: once; J gene: TRBJ2-1; D gene: .; V gene: TRBV5-4
CDR3 DNA: TGTGCCAGTAGTATAGGAGGGTGGGGAGAGACCCAGTACTTC; CDR3 protein: CASSIGGWGETQYF; clone size: .; J gene: TRBJ2-5; D gene: .; V gene: TRBV19
CDR3 DNA: TGTGCCAGCAGCTTAGCGGCTACAGGGAATAGCTACACCTTC; CDR3 protein: CASSLAATGNSYTF; clone size: .; J gene: TRBJ1-2; D gene: .; V gene: TRBV7-2
CDR3 DNA: TGTGCCAGCCATAGACGGACAGGGACCGGGGAGCTGTTTTTT; CDR3 protein: CASHRRTGTGELFF; clone size: .; J gene: TRBJ2-2; D gene: TRBD1; V gene: TRBV6-5
CDR3 DNA: TGTGCCAGCAAAGACAGAGCCTACGAGCAGTACTTC; CDR3 protein: CASKDRAYEQYF; clone size: .; J gene: TRBJ2-7; D gene: .; V gene: TRBV2
CDR3 DNA: TGTGCCAGTAGTCGATGGACAGGGGCTGGAAACACCATATATTTT; CDR3 protein: CASSRWTGAGNTIYF; clone size: .; J gene: TRBJ1-3; D gene: TRBD1; V gene: TRBV19
CDR3 DNA: TGCAGTGCTAGTTTGGGGAGCCCAGAGACCCAGTACTTC; CDR3 protein: CSASLGSPETQYF; clone size: .; J gene: TRBJ2-5; D gene: .; V gene: TRBV20-1
CDR3 DNA: TGTGCCAGCAGTCCTACCTCTGACAGGAGGAATTCACCCCTCCACTTT; CDR3 protein: CASSPTSDRRNSPLHF; clone size: .; J gene: TRBJ1-6; D gene: .; V gene: TRBV28
CDR3 DNA: TGTGCCACCAAGGGGGTACACGGGGAGCTGTTTTTT; CDR3 protein: CATKGVHGELFF; clone size: .; J gene: TRBJ2-2; D gene: .; V gene: TRBV24-1
CDR3 DNA: TGTGCCAGCAGTCCCGCCGACAGGGCGGGCAATCAGCCCCAGCATTTT; CDR3 protein: CASSPADRAGNQPQHF; clone size: few; J gene: TRBJ1-5; D gene: TRBD1; V gene: TRBV28
CDR3 DNA: TGTGCCAGCAGCTCGAAGAGTGGGACAGGGTATCAGTACTTC; CDR3 protein: CASSSKSGTGYQYF; clone size: .; J gene: TRBJ2-7; D gene: TRBD1; V gene: TRBV7-9
CDR3 DNA: TGTGCCAGCAGCTTACACGGGGGGAACACTGAAGCTTTCTTT; CDR3 protein: CASSLHGGNTEAFF; clone size: .; J gene: TRBJ1-1; D gene: .; V gene: TRBV7-3
CDR3 DNA: TGTGCCAGCAGCGTTGCTAGCGGGAGATTCAATGAGCAGTTCTTC; CDR3 protein: CASSVASGRFNEQFF; clone size: .; J gene: TRBJ2-1; D gene: TRBD2; V gene: TRBV9
CDR3 DNA: TGTGCCATCAGGCCCGTGCGGGGCGGGAACACTGAAGCTTTCTTT; CDR3 protein: CAIRPVRGGNTEAFF; clone size: once; J gene: TRBJ1-1; D gene: .; V gene: TRBV10-3
CDR3 DNA: TGTGCCATCAGTAAGGGACTAGCGGGAGTTGTGAATGAGCAGTTCTTC; CDR3 protein: CAISKGLAGVVNEQFF; clone size: .; J gene: TRBJ2-1; D gene: TRBD2; V gene: TRBV10-3
CDR3 DNA: TGTGCCAGCAGCTTAGACCTACAGGGGTGGAGCACTGAAGCTTTCTTT; CDR3 protein: CASSLDLQGWSTEAFF; clone size: .; J gene: TRBJ1-1; D gene: TRBD1; V gene: TRBV7-2
CDR3 DNA: TGTGCCAGCAGCTTAGCTTTGAGGACAGAGAACACCGGGGAGCTGTTTTTT; CDR3 protein: CASSLALRTENTGELFF; clone size: .; J gene: TRBJ2-2; D gene: .; V gene: TRBV7-9
CDR3 DNA: TGCGCCAGCAGCTTGGGACTAGCGGCTTACAATGAGCAGTTCTTC; CDR3 protein: CASSLGLAAYNEQFF; clone size: .; J gene: TRBJ2-1; D gene: TRBD2; V gene: TRBV5-1
CDR3 DNA: TGTGCCAGCAGTTACGTGCCAGGGGAGGGGGAAAAACTGTTTTTT; CDR3 protein: CASSYVPGEGEKLFF; clone size: .; J gene: TRBJ1-4; D gene: .; V gene: TRBV6-6
CDR3 DNA: TGTGCCAGCAGTTTAACCGGGGTCGAGACCCAGTACTTC; CDR3 protein: CASSLTGVETQYF; clone size: .; J gene: TRBJ2-5; D gene: .; V gene: TRBV12-3/TRBV12-4
CDR3 DNA: TGTGCCAGCAGTTCCCCCACCGGGACAGAGTACGAGCAGTACTTC; CDR3 protein: CASSSPTGTEYEQYF; clone size: .; J gene: TRBJ2-7; D gene: TRBD1; V gene: TRBV27
CDR3 DNA: TGTGCCGTACCGGGACTAGCGGGAGGGCCCTACAATGAGCAGTTCTTC; CDR3 protein: CAVPGLAGGPYNEQFF; clone size: .; J gene: TRBJ2-1; D gene: TRBD2; V gene: TRBV28
CDR3 DNA: TGTGCCAGCAGCTCAATACAGGGAGCCACAGATACGCAGTATTTT; CDR3 protein: CASSSIQGATDTQYF; clone size: .; J gene: TRBJ2-3; D gene: .; V gene: TRBV11-2
CDR3 DNA: TGTGCCAGCAGCTTGGGGAGTAGCGGCACATACAATGAGCAGTTCTTC; CDR3 protein: CASSLGSSGTYNEQFF; clone size: few; J gene: TRBJ2-1; D gene: .; V gene: TRBV5-4
CDR3 DNA: TGTGCCAGCATTCTGAGACAGATAAGAGAAGCTTTCTTT; CDR3 protein: CASILRQIREAFF; clone size: .; J gene: TRBJ1-1; D gene: .; V gene: TRBV2